This T cell receptor (beta chain) was recovered during a study of cytomegalovirus exposure and HLA in healthy donors. PCR amplification relied on 60 Vbeta primers (plus 13 Jbeta primers). Only in-frame clones appear in the TCRdb table, and some are missing; sequencing was by immunoSEQ multiplex PCR. The top ten hold 3% to 4% of the sample, which has roughly 100,000 clones, roughly 82% seen once. Although they were nominally healthy when sampled, donors likely had unrecorded immune exposures. This CDR3 has 13 residues. V trimming: 7 bases; J trimming: 2 bases; junction bases outside the gene matches: 5. Germline values: CDR1 LGHNT, CDR2 FRNRAP. Study-level results: Immune exposure data for these donors was limited to CMV serostatus. In an earlier analysis, productive rearrangement rates for most beta V segments clustered near 87% or 30%.

As to this clone: Its antigen remains unknown.

Sequencing was carried out using PBMCs. The TCR sequence derives from a man aged 30 to 39 in good health and CMV-seropositive. The V and J genes are TRBV12-5 and TRBJ2-7; 7 nucleotides line up with TRBD1. The CDR3, as DNA: TGTGCTAGTGCTGGGACAGCGGCCTACGAGCAGTACTTC. It codes for CASAGTAAYEQYF.